Listed below are T cell receptor beta chains from one sample, sequenced in a study of shared clonotypes between healthy human individuals. Sequencing used immunoSEQ multiplex PCR; TCRdb keeps in-frame clones, though not all of them. The sample lists millions of clones, about 95% occurring once. The sample consisted of naive CD8+ T cells sorted from blood. The source of these receptors is a man younger than 35 in good health. Both conserved end residues are trimmed from each CDR3.

j_gene,v_gene,CDR3aa
TRBJ2-7,TRBV7-9,ASSLVGSSYEQY
TRBJ2-1,TRBV5-1,ASSESGGNEQF
TRBJ1-2,TRBV28,ASRELQGSYT
TRBJ2-7,TRBV11-3,ASSKTGGSYEQY
TRBJ2-7,TRBV10-3,AISEGQPYEQY
TRBJ2-7,TRBV5-4,ASSFGTGLEQY
TRBJ2-5,TRBV27,ASRVRGSLQETQY
TRBJ2-7,TRBV27,ASSLQAVQGVFYEQY
TRBJ1-1,TRBV5-4,ASSPEQTGENTEAF
TRBJ2-1,TRBV10-3,AISEPERTDEQF
TRBJ2-7,TRBV7-9,ASSLAGLAGYEQY
TRBJ2-7,TRBV7-2,ASSLAASGNGYEQY
TRBJ1-2,TRBV9,ASSVGGAGYGYT
TRBJ1-1,TRBV5-1,ASSSPLAGRITEAF
TRBJ1-6,TRBV6-1,ASSDLAGGNSPLH
TRBJ1-5,TRBV19,ASSITEYSNQPQH
TRBJ2-7,TRBV7-9,ASSAPGQTYEQY
TRBJ2-1,TRBV27,ASSIPGGNEQF
TRBJ2-5,TRBV15,ATSRPGQGETQY